Listed below are T cell receptor beta chains from one sample, sequenced in a study of blood T cell repertoires in COVID-19. Here immunoSEQ multiplex PCR was the method, and the copy in TCRdb shows in-frame clones only, minus some. The table lists 75,000 to 85,000 clones, around 83% of them singletons, with 9.5% to 12% in the top ten. Sequencing was done on a sample of peripheral blood. The receptors originated from a man aged 55 to 69 with COVID-19, enrolled during active disease. Each CDR3 is given with its conserved first and last residue. The D gene is left open where the match is weak. Clone sizes are given selectively: once, few, many, or a class where the clone is expanded.

>TRBJ2-3|NA|TRBV6-5|once
CASRTGVGDTQYF
TGTGCCAGCAGGACGGGAGTGGGTGATACGCAGTATTTT
>TRBJ1-2|TRBD1|TRBV13|NA
CASSRQGAFHGYTF
TGTGCCAGCAGCCGACAGGGGGCGTTTCATGGCTACACCTTC
>TRBJ2-3|TRBD2|TRBV5-4|once
CASTSQLAGRDTQYF
TGTGCCAGCACCTCCCAGCTAGCGGGGAGGGATACGCAGTATTTT
>TRBJ1-4|NA|TRBV28|NA
CASSDNGLREKLFF
TGTGCCAGCAGTGATAACGGGTTGAGAGAAAAACTGTTTTTT
>TRBJ1-2|TRBD1|TRBV6-5|NA
CASSYISTGSYTF
TGTGCCAGCAGTTACATCTCGACAGGGAGCTACACCTTC
>TRBJ2-1|NA|TRBV6-5|NA
CASSPRQDYYNEQFF
TGTGCCAGCAGTCCCCGACAGGATTACTACAATGAGCAGTTCTTC
>TRBJ2-7|NA|TRBV5-1|NA
CASSSDYYEQYF
TGCGCCAGCAGCTCAGACTACTACGAGCAGTACTTC
>TRBJ1-5|NA|TRBV30|NA
CAWSSARGYQPQHF
TGTGCCTGGAGTTCTGCCAGGGGATATCAGCCCCAGCATTTT
>TRBJ2-5|NA|TRBV5-1|NA
CASSFRGQETQYF
TGCGCCAGCAGCTTCCGGGGCCAAGAGACCCAGTACTTC
>TRBJ2-2|NA|TRBV7-3|NA
CASSPEDITNTGELFF
TGTGCCAGCAGCCCAGAGGACATTACGAACACCGGGGAGCTGTTTTTT
>TRBJ1-3|TRBD1|TRBV5-1|NA
CASSNEGGRSGNTIYF
TGCGCCAGCAGCAACGAAGGGGGCAGGTCTGGAAACACCATATATTTT
>TRBJ2-1|TRBD2|TRBV2|NA
CASEGTSGRGEQFF
TGTGCCAGTGAAGGGACTAGCGGGAGGGGAGAGCAGTTCTTC
>TRBJ1-1|NA|TRBV18|NA
CASSTVHTEAFF
TGTGCCAGCTCGACAGTCCACACTGAAGCTTTCTTT
>TRBJ2-5|NA|TRBV10-2|NA
CASSVQETQYF
TGCGCCAGCAGTGTTCAGGAGACCCAGTACTTC
>TRBJ2-7|TRBD1|TRBV5-4|NA
CASSLGTGPYEQYF
TGTGCCAGCAGCCTCGGGACAGGACCCTACGAGCAGTACTTC
>TRBJ2-3|NA|TRBV4-1|NA
CASSQRRLSTDTQYF
TGCGCCAGCAGCCAAAGAAGACTTAGCACAGATACGCAGTATTTT
>TRBJ2-5|TRBD2|TRBV5-6|once
CASSFMGLAEETQYF
TGTGCCAGCAGCTTTATGGGACTAGCGGAAGAGACCCAGTACTTC
>TRBJ1-5|NA|TRBV7-9|few
CASSSEDRLSNQPQHF
TGTGCCAGCAGCTCAGAGGACAGACTTAGCAATCAGCCCCAGCATTTT
>TRBJ2-3|NA|TRBV7-9|NA
CASSPLGRGDPDTQYF
TGTGCCAGCAGCCCCCTGGGCAGGGGAGATCCAGATACGCAGTATTTT
>TRBJ2-7|TRBD1|TRBV7-2|NA
CASSQGQPYEQYF
TGTGCCAGCAGCCAGGGACAGCCCTACGAGCAGTACTTC
>TRBJ1-6|TRBD1|TRBV5-1|NA
CASGQGTNSPLHF
TGCGCCAGCGGACAGGGAACGAATTCACCCCTCCACTTT
>TRBJ2-7|TRBD1|TRBV7-9|NA
CASSAQGAGAYEQYF
TGTGCCAGCAGCGCACAGGGGGCTGGTGCGTACGAGCAGTACTTC
>TRBJ2-1|TRBD2|TRBV6-1|NA
CASSEASGGPYNEQFF
TGTGCCAGCAGTGAAGCCAGCGGGGGGCCTTACAATGAGCAGTTCTTC
>TRBJ1-6|NA|TRBV3-1/TRBV3-2|NA
CASSQGALNSPLHF
TGTGCCAGCAGCCAGGGGGCCTTAAATTCACCCCTCCACTTT
>TRBJ2-3|TRBD2|TRBV5-1|few
CASSLGTTSGGVGTQYF
TGCGCCAGCAGCTTGGGGACGACTAGCGGGGGAGTGGGTACGCAGTATTTT
>TRBJ1-2|NA|TRBV7-9|few
CASSFPANYGYTF
TGTGCCAGCAGCTTCCCTGCTAACTATGGCTACACCTTC
>TRBJ2-6|NA|TRBV24-1|once
CATSPGAGANVLTF
TGTGCCACCAGTCCGGGAGCTGGGGCCAACGTCCTGACTTTC
>TRBJ1-4|TRBD1|TRBV5-1|NA
CASSSSRTGGEKLFF
TGCGCCAGCAGCTCCTCCCGTACAGGGGGCGAAAAACTGTTTTTT
>TRBJ2-1|TRBD2|TRBV5-5|NA
CASSSLAGEIHNEQFF
TGTGCCAGCAGCTCCCTAGCGGGAGAAATCCACAATGAGCAGTTCTTC